This T cell receptor (beta chain) comes out of a study of shared clonotypes between healthy human individuals. Germline assignment: CDR1 SGDLS and CDR2 YYNGEE. The V end lost 0 bases, the J end lost 2 bases, and 11 bases lay between the germline ends. The CDR3 is 15 amino acids. Positively selected for CCR7, the CD45RO-negative cells used as naive CD8 cells excluded terminally differentiated effector memory CD45RA+ cells. Regarding the study as a whole: Clonotype sharing among donors was expected to depend on sequencing depth. A small donor pool kept down the genetic and exposure-history diversity that was represented.

Notes on this clone: What it binds is unknown.

The repertoire was sequenced with immunoSEQ multiplex PCR; TCRdb's copy has only in-frame clones and lacks some. The table shows about 2.2 million clones, with 93% occurring only once. Sequencing was carried out using naive CD8+ T cells from PBMCs. The sequence came from a man aged 18-30 years in good health. Some clones in this sample may be carry-over from other donors' samples. The chain has TRBV9 and TRBJ2-5; D unclear. This CDR3 reads CASSVVGDLQETQYF. CDR3 coding DNA: TGTGCCAGCAGCGTAGTAGGCGACCTACAAGAGACCCAGTACTTC.